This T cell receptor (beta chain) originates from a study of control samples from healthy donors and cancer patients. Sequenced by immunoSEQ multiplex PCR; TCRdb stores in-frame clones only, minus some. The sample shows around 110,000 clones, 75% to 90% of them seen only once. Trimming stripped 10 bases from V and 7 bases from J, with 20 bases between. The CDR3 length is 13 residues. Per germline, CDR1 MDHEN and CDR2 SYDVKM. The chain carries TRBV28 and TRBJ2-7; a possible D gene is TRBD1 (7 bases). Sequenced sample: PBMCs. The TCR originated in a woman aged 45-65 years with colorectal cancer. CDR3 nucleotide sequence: TGTGCCACTTACAATCAGGGGGGTTGGGAGCAGTACTTC. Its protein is CATYNQGGWEQYF.